These 26 T cell receptor beta chains were sequenced from one sample in a study of cytomegalovirus exposure and HLA in healthy donors. It was with 60 Vbeta and 13 Jbeta primers that the PCR ran. Libraries were prepared by immunoSEQ multiplex PCR; TCRdb keeps only in-frame clonotypes and omits some of them. The sample yields under 200,000 clones, around 81% seen once. Sequencing was done on a sample of PBMCs. The receptors shown here come from a woman aged 45 to 65 in good health and CMV-seronegative.

This clone has just a few counts. The gene calls are TRBV29-1 and TRBJ2-1, with D unclear. Germline V gene lookup returns CDR1 SQVTM and CDR2 ANQGSEA. The CDR3 has 12 amino acids. V was pared by 4 bases and J by 10 bases, with 14 bases between. For the CDR3, the DNA is TGCAGCGTTGGGCCCGCTGAGAGGGAGCAGTTCTTC. It specifies CSVGPAEREQFF.

V gene TRBV27 combines with J gene TRBJ2-7; 10 bases agree with TRBD1. CDR3 length: 15 residues. V lost 4 bases to trimming and J lost 2 bases; unmatched junction nucleotides: 5. Germline V gene sequence: CDR1 MNHEY, CDR2 SMNVEV (reference sequence). Written as DNA, the CDR3 is TGTGCCAGCAGTTCCTGGACAGGGGGGACCTACGAGCAGTACTTC. It is translated as CASSSWTGGTYEQYF.

This clone was counted a few times. The CDR3 sequence is CASSIAGSNQPQHF. CDR3 DNA: TGTGCCAGTAGTATAGCAGGAAGCAATCAGCCCCAGCATTTT. V and J are TRBV19 and TRBJ1-5; D uncertain. From germline, CDR1 is LNHDA and CDR2 SQIVND (reference sequence). The length of the CDR3 is 14 residues. The V gene lost 1 base and the J gene lost 1 base, with 5 bases spanning the gap.

J is TRBJ2-7 and V is TRBV7-2; perhaps TRBD2 as D (6 bases). The V and J ends lost 5 bases and 7 bases respectively, with 21 bases between them. Looked up from germline, CDR1 is SGHTA and CDR2 is FQGNSA. The CDR3 is made up of 15 amino acids. The CDR3 sequence is CASSPAWGVGGEQYF. For the CDR3, the DNA is TGTGCCAGCAGCCCCGCGTGGGGGGTTGGGGGAGAGCAGTACTTC.

The chain is built from TRBV5-1 and TRBJ2-1; D unresolved. The V and J ends lost 7 bases and 1 base respectively, with 9 bases between them. This CDR3 has 13 amino acids. Germline V gene lookup returns CDR1 SGHRS and CDR2 YFSETQ. CDR3 loop: CASRVVSYNEQFF. The DNA for the CDR3 is TGCGCCAGCCGGGTCGTATCCTACAATGAGCAGTTCTTC.

V usage is TRBV7-6 and J usage is TRBJ2-1, with 9 bases identical to TRBD2. This CDR3 has 19 amino acids. Trimming at V came to 4 bases and at J to 4 bases, leaving 17 bases not matched to a gene. Germline V gene sequence: CDR1 SGHVS, CDR2 FNYEAQ. CDR3 nucleotides: TGTGCCAGCAGCTCGATTCGTGGCGGGGGGGCAGAGGGTTACAATGAGCAGTTCTTC. Its protein is CASSSIRGGGAEGYNEQFF.

The rearrangement joins TRBV9 to TRBJ2-3; 9 nucleotides line up with TRBD1. The CDR3 is made up of 16 amino acids. Germline-derived CDR1 and CDR2 are SGDLS and YYNGEE. Trimming at V came to 3 bases and at J to 2 bases, leaving 7 bases not matched to a gene. The CDR3 protein is CASSAGGTGTTDTQYF. The DNA for the CDR3 is TGTGCCAGCAGCGCCGGAGGGACAGGGACCACAGATACGCAGTATTTT.

The V call is TRBV9, the J call TRBJ1-2; 7 bases align to TRBD1. The CDR3 is 14 residues long. Trimming at V came to 0 bases and at J to 3 bases, leaving 2 bases not matched to a gene. Germline CDR1 reads SGDLS; CDR2 reads YYNGEE. CDR3 region: CASSVAGGDYGYTF. Written as DNA, the CDR3 is TGTGCCAGCAGCGTAGCAGGGGGAGACTATGGCTACACCTTC. The variable domain in full, with the rest retrieved from reference TRBV9 and TRBJ1-2, is DSGVTQTPKHLITATGQRVTLRCSPRSGDLSVYWYQQSLDQGLQFLIQYYNGEERAKGNILERFSAQQFPDLHSELNLSSLELGDSALYFCASSVAGGDYGYTFGSGTRLTVV.

The V gene is TRBV7-9, the J gene TRBJ1-4; 8 nucleotides match TRBD1. The CDR3 has 13 residues. Germline CDR1 and CDR2: SEHNR and FQNEAQ (reference sequence). J gave up 7 bases and V 4 bases, and 2 bases lay outside the gene matches. In nucleotides, the CDR3 is TGTGCCAGCAGCTCGGACAGGGCTGAAAAACTGTTTTTT. Protein product: CASSSDRAEKLFF.

This clone was detected a few times. This chain joins TRBV6-5 and TRBJ2-7, with D perhaps TRBD1 (6 bases). Trimming took 7 bases from V and 3 from J, leaving 16 bases between them. CDR1 and CDR2 (germline): MNHEY, SVGAGI. The CDR3 runs to 14 residues. CDR3 loop: CASKGRQEYYEQYF. The CDR3 DNA sequence: TGTGCCAGCAAAGGCCGACAGGAATACTACGAGCAGTACTTC.

The CDR3 sequence: CASSFRRDRGMNTEAFF. The DNA of the CDR3 is TGTGCCAGCAGTTTCCGCCGGGACAGGGGGATGAACACTGAAGCTTTCTTT. The V gene is TRBV27, the J gene TRBJ1-1; 11 bases agree with TRBD1. The CDR3 is 17 residues long. Germline loops: CDR1 MNHEY, CDR2 SMNVEV (reference sequence). The ends lost 3 bases at V and 0 bases at J; junction bases unmatched: 6.

J is TRBJ2-1 and V is TRBV5-1; tentative D call: TRBD1 (6 bases). This CDR3 has 14 residues. Deletions cut 3 bases from V and 1 base from J, with 8 bases between. The germline CDR1 and CDR2 sequences are SGHRS and YFSETQ. CDR3 bases: TGCGCCAGCAGCTCTCAGGGGTCCTACAATGAGCAGTTCTTC. Translated, it gives CASSSQGSYNEQFF. The complete variable domain, with remaining parts taken from reference TRBV5-1 and TRBJ2-1, reads KAGVTQTPRYLIKTRGQQVTLSCSPISGHRSVSWYQQTPGQGLQFLFEYFSETQRNKGNFPGRFSGRQFSNSRSEMNVSTLELGDSALYLCASSSQGSYNEQFFGPGTRLTVL.

Here the CDR3 DNA reads TGTGCCATCAGTGAGACCTTGGGAGGTCTAGCGGGAGACAATGAGCAGTTCTTC. It specifies CAISETLGGLAGDNEQFF. The chain recombines TRBV10-3 with TRBJ2-1, with TRBD2 matching over 10 bases. CDR3 size: 18 residues. Germline V gene lookup returns CDR1 ENHRY and CDR2 SYGVKD. The V segment lost 2 bases and the J segment 5 bases; nucleotides outside the gene matches: 12.

The table lists this clone with a count of one. CDR3 residues: CASSVTSGGHQETQYF. The DNA of the CDR3 is TGTGCCAGTAGTGTGACTAGCGGGGGCCACCAAGAGACCCAGTACTTC. This chain links TRBV19 with TRBJ2-5, with TRBD2 identical over 12 bases. V trimming: 5 bases; J trimming: 0 bases; junction bases outside the gene matches: 4. The CDR3 has 16 amino acids. Per germline, CDR1 LNHDA and CDR2 SQIVND (reference sequence).

This clone was seen more than once but under ten times. The chain links TRBV9 to TRBJ2-3, with TRBD2 matching over 12 bases. The CDR3 runs 17 residues. CDR1 and CDR2 from the germline V gene are SGDLS and YYNGEE. With V trimmed by 4 bases and J by 6 bases, 12 bases remained unmatched. The CDR3 region has the DNA TGTGCCAGCAGCCCGACTAGCGGGGGTTTTCGCGGGGATACGCAGTATTTT. It specifies CASSPTSGGFRGDTQYF.

The chain is built from TRBV7-2 and TRBJ1-1; D is uncertain. With 5 bases removed from V and 7 bases from J, the gap between germline ends came to 14 bases. The CDR3 has 13 amino acids. Germline CDR1 SGHTA, CDR2 FQGNSA. CDR3 in DNA: TGTGCCAGCAGCCCCCGGGAAGGGATTGAAGCTTTCTTT. It specifies CASSPREGIEAFF.

This chain joins TRBV6-6 and TRBJ1-5; maybe TRBD1 (5 bases). This CDR3 spans 16 amino acids. Germline CDR1 and CDR2: MNHNY and SVGAGI (reference sequence). Trimming cost V 4 bases and J 0 bases, with 13 bases left between them. CDR3 loop: CASSSPTVYSNQPQHF. The CDR3 nucleotides read TGTGCCAGCAGTTCGCCGACAGTATATAGCAATCAGCCCCAGCATTTT.

The gene calls are TRBV6-1 and TRBJ2-5; possibly TRBD1 for D (6 bases). The CDR3 sequence is 14 residues long. Germline loops: CDR1 MNHNS, CDR2 SASEGT. V lost 8 bases, J lost 4 bases, and 17 bases lay in between. CDR3 protein: CASAKDSRPETQYF. CDR3 bases: TGTGCCAGCGCAAAGGACAGTAGACCAGAGACCCAGTACTTC.

The rearrangement uses TRBV28 and TRBJ2-1; the match to TRBD2 covers 9 bases. J was trimmed by 13 bases and V by 7 bases; bases with no gene match: 17. Per germline, CDR1 MDHEN and CDR2 SYDVKM. The CDR3 spans 15 residues. The CDR3 nucleotides are TGTGCCAGCACCCCCGAAGGGGGTCGCGGGAGGGCTCAGTTCTTC. Protein sequence: CASTPEGGRGRAQFF.

The chain uses TRBV28 and TRBJ2-4; D unresolved. This CDR3 region has 11 residues. Germline V gives CDR1 MDHEN, CDR2 SYDVKM. Trimming took off 6 bases at V and 4 bases at J, with 4 bases between the two ends. This chain's CDR3 is CASSLKNIQYF. The CDR3, as DNA: TGTGCCAGCAGCCTAAAAAACATTCAGTACTTC.

A few counts support this clone. The V and J genes are TRBV30 and TRBJ2-1; D is ambiguous. The V end was cut by 3 bases, the J end by 10 bases, with 10 bases between. Germline-derived CDR1 and CDR2 are GTSNPN and SVGIG (reference sequence). The CDR3 totals 11 residues. The CDR3 loop is CAWSISQEQFF. The CDR3 region has the DNA TGTGCCTGGAGCATTAGCCAGGAGCAGTTCTTC.

The V gene is TRBV19, the J gene TRBJ1-5; TRBD1 aligns across 8 bases. V was pared by 9 bases and J by 4 bases, with 14 bases of the junction left unmatched. This CDR3 spans 16 amino acids. Germline V CDR1 and CDR2: LNHDA, SQIVND (reference sequence). CDR3 region: CASQTTETGENQPQHF. The CDR3 DNA sequence: TGTGCCAGCCAAACAACCGAGACAGGGGAAAATCAGCCCCAGCATTTT.

CDR3 nucleotide sequence: TGTGCCAGCAGCTTGGTTGGCCCCTTGGCCTACGAGCAGTACTTC. This sequence encodes CASSLVGPLAYEQYF. The chain couples TRBV5-4 to TRBJ2-7, with no clear D. V was pared by 0 bases and J by 2 bases, with 12 bases between. Germline lookup yields CDR1 SGHNT and CDR2 YYREEE (reference sequence). This CDR3 comprises 15 residues.

The genes are TRBV4-1 and TRBJ2-5; 7 bases agree with TRBD2. V lost 1 base, J lost 3 bases, and 5 bases stayed unmatched. Germline CDR1 reads MGHRA; CDR2 reads YSYEKL. The CDR3 runs 15 residues. The CDR3 loop is CASSQGGGGEETQYF. The CDR3 bases are TGCGCCAGCAGCCAAGGGGGCGGGGGAGAAGAGACCCAGTACTTC.

This chain uses TRBV5-6 with TRBJ2-6; 10 nucleotides line up with TRBD1. Germline loops: CDR1 SGHDT, CDR2 YYEEEE. V shed 7 bases, J shed 2 bases, and the junction held 9 bases outside the gene matches. CDR3 length equals 17 residues. This CDR3 is CASLSKTGGPGANVLTF. CDR3 bases: TGTGCCAGCCTCTCTAAGACAGGGGGCCCTGGGGCCAACGTCCTGACTTTC.

As DNA, the CDR3 is TGTGCCAGCAGCATCGGACAGGGAGCTGCCTACGAGCAGTACTTC. It is translated as CASSIGQGAAYEQYF. The J gene is TRBJ2-7, the V gene TRBV5-4; 8 bases align to TRBD1. Germline CDR1 and CDR2: SGHNT and YYREEE (reference sequence). The CDR3 runs to 15 residues. V was clipped by 4 bases and J by 2 bases; unmatched bases: 8.